Below, 16 T cell receptor beta chains from the same sample are listed, as sequenced in a study of blood T cell repertoires in COVID-19. Using immunoSEQ multiplex PCR, the repertoire was profiled, and TCRdb retains in-frame clones only, with some absent. The profile shows about 60,000 clones, just under 85% of them singletons. Input material: peripheral blood. The receptors derive from a man aged 60 to 75 with acute or convalescent COVID-19.

This clone was detected only once. The chain combines TRBV19 with TRBJ1-2; a possible D gene is TRBD1 (6 bases). V lost 3 bases and J 6 bases, leaving 14 bases between the germline ends. Germline lookup yields CDR1 LNHDA and CDR2 SQIVND (reference sequence). The length of the CDR3 is 14 residues. The CDR3 protein is CASSIDRNPNGYTF. The CDR3 nucleotides read TGTGCCAGTAGTATCGACAGGAACCCGAATGGCTACACCTTC.

The rearrangement links TRBV6-5 to TRBJ2-1; possible D gene TRBD1, 5 bases. The CDR3 loop spans 14 amino acids. V shed 5 bases and J shed 6 bases, with 14 bases lying between them. Germline CDR1 reads MNHEY; CDR2 reads SVGAGI. The CDR3 protein is CASSLRRQGNEQFF. The CDR3 bases are TGTGCCAGCAGTCTCCGACGCCAGGGCAATGAGCAGTTCTTC.

This clone showed up just a few times. V and J are TRBV12-5 and TRBJ1-1, with 8 bases that match TRBD1. V shed 6 bases, J shed 7 bases, and the junction held 7 bases outside the gene matches. This CDR3 is 13 amino acids long. The germline V gene has CDR1 LGHNT and CDR2 FRNRAP. CDR3 in amino acids: CASGQGARGEAFF. The CDR3 DNA sequence: TGTGCTAGTGGGCAGGGGGCGCGGGGTGAAGCTTTCTTT.

The genes are TRBV5-6 and TRBJ2-5, with D perhaps matching TRBD1 or TRBD2 (5 bases each). Trimming shortened V by 4 bases and J by 10 bases, and 14 bases separated the two germline ends. Germline V gene sequence: CDR1 SGHDT, CDR2 YYEEEE. The CDR3 consists of 12 residues. The CDR3 reads CASSLDIRDQYF. The DNA for the CDR3 is TGTGCCAGCAGCCTGGACATCCGGGACCAGTACTTC.

Only a few counts were recorded for this clone. This chain joins TRBV19 and TRBJ2-3, with D perhaps matching TRBD2 (7 bases). CDR1 LNHDA and CDR2 SQIVND come from the germline V gene (reference sequence). Trimming took off 8 bases at V and 5 bases at J, with 17 bases between the two ends. The CDR3 is made up of 14 amino acids. CDR3 nucleotides: TGTGCCAGTTGGGGGGGCAAAGGGGGAGATACGCAGTATTTT. It is translated as CASWGGKGGDTQYF.

This sequence joins TRBV19 and TRBJ1-2; D not certain. CDR1 is LNHDA, CDR2 SQIVND, per germline (reference sequence). This CDR3 contains 14 residues. Trimming stripped 3 bases from V and 2 bases from J, with 10 bases between. The CDR3 nucleotides are TGTGCCAGTAGTATGTCGGTGATAAACTATGGCTACACCTTC. Protein product: CASSMSVINYGYTF.

The gene calls are TRBV25-1 and TRBJ1-5, with TRBD1 as a possible D gene (6 bases). The CDR3 is 16 amino acids. CDR1 and CDR2 (germline): MGHDK, SYGVNS. Trimming stripped 2 bases from V and 2 bases from J, with 13 bases between. This CDR3 reads CASSEGAQGRNQPQHF. The CDR3 DNA is TGTGCCAGCAGTGAAGGGGCACAGGGACGCAATCAGCCCCAGCATTTT.

This clone was counted only a few times. The CDR3 spells CASSLSGGINTEAFF. The CDR3 DNA sequence: TGTGCCAGCAGTTTATCGGGGGGGATAAACACTGAAGCTTTCTTT. The chain recombines TRBV27 with TRBJ1-1; maybe TRBD1 (5 bases). CDR1 and CDR2 (germline): MNHEY, SMNVEV (reference sequence). V was clipped by 0 bases and J by 2 bases, with 10 bases between them. The CDR3 consists of 15 residues.

The chain has TRBV19 and TRBJ2-7; 10 bases line up with TRBD1. The CDR3 contains 14 residues. Germline CDR1 and CDR2: LNHDA and SQIVND (reference sequence). The junction had 3 bases not matched to a gene; V was cut back by 5 bases and J by 2 bases. In DNA form, the CDR3 reads TGTGCCAGTAGTTCTGGGACAGGGGCCTACGAGCAGTACTTC. It is translated as CASSSGTGAYEQYF.

This clone was seen many times. The chain combines TRBV7-8 with TRBJ2-3, with unresolved D. The ends were cut back, 2 bases at V and 3 bases at J, with 9 bases in the middle. The CDR3 contains 14 residues. Germline V gene data show CDR1 as SGHVS and CDR2 as FQNEAQ. The CDR3 reads CASSLPDGTDTQYF. CDR3 nucleotide sequence: TGTGCCAGCAGCTTACCCGACGGGACAGATACGCAGTATTTT.

V and J are TRBV7-9 and TRBJ1-6, with D maybe TRBD1 (5 bases). Germline-derived CDR1 and CDR2 are SEHNR and FQNEAQ (reference sequence). V shed 4 bases and J shed 7 bases, with 14 bases lying between them. CDR3 size: 15 residues. CDR3 DNA: TGTGCCAGCAGCTCTCGACGGGGGGGAAATTCACCCCTCCACTTT. Translated: CASSSRRGGNSPLHF.

This chain uses TRBV6-5 with TRBJ1-6; 10 bases fit TRBD1. Unmatched junction bases numbered 2, after V lost 5 bases and J lost 7 bases. The CDR3 consists of 14 residues. Per germline, CDR1 MNHEY and CDR2 SVGAGI. The DNA of the CDR3 is TGTGCCAGCAGTCGACAGGGGGCGAATTCACCCCTCCACTTT. Translation: CASSRQGANSPLHF.

The V and J genes are TRBV6-5 and TRBJ2-7; D not resolved. V shed 6 bases and J shed 3 bases, with 18 bases lying between them. This CDR3 region has 15 residues. Germline CDR1 MNHEY, CDR2 SVGAGI. The CDR3 spells CASRRKNSLNYEQYF. CDR3 DNA sequence: TGTGCCAGCAGACGGAAAAACAGCCTGAACTACGAGCAGTACTTC.

CDR3 residues: CASSYDRGNEQFF. CDR3 bases: TGTGCCAGCAGCTATGACAGGGGTAATGAGCAGTTCTTC. The chain joins TRBV5-6 to TRBJ2-1; 8 bases agree with TRBD1. Germline lookup yields CDR1 SGHDT and CDR2 YYEEEE. This CDR3 has 13 amino acids. V shed 3 bases and J 7 bases; nucleotides not matched to a gene: 3.

The chain has TRBV9 and TRBJ2-5, with D possibly being TRBD2 (6 bases). Germline assignment: CDR1 SGDLS and CDR2 YYNGEE. The V end was cut by 0 bases, the J end by 5 bases, with 8 bases between. The CDR3 has 13 amino acids. The CDR3 region has the DNA TGTGCCAGCAGCGTAGCGGGGAGGGAGACCCAGTACTTC. Amino acids: CASSVAGRETQYF.

The rearrangement joins TRBV6-5 to TRBJ1-6, with TRBD1 as a possible D gene (5 bases). The germline V gene encodes CDR1 MNHEY and CDR2 SVGAGI. The V and J ends lost 5 bases and 4 bases respectively, with 9 bases between them. The CDR3 loop spans 14 amino acids. CDR3 nucleotides: TGTGCCAGCAGTAAACAGGTTTATAATTCACCCCTCCACTTT. Its protein is CASSKQVYNSPLHF.